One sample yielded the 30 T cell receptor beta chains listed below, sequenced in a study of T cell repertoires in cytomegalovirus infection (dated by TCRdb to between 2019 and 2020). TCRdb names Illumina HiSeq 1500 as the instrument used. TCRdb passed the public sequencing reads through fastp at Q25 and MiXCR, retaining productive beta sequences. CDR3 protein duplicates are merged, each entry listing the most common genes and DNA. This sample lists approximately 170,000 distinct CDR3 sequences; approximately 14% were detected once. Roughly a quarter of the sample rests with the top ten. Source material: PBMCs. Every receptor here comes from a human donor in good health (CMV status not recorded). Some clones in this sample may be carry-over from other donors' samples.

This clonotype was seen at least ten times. CDR3 bases: TGTGCCAGCAGCTTTGGGGCAGCAGAGACCCAGTACTTC. Amino acids: CASSFGAAETQYF. The rearrangement links TRBV7-2 to TRBJ2-5, with D possibly being TRBD1 (5 bases). This CDR3 is built from 13 residues. Germline V lookup: CDR1 SGHTA, CDR2 FQGNSA. V lost 3 bases to trimming and J lost 4 bases, with 9 bases between them.

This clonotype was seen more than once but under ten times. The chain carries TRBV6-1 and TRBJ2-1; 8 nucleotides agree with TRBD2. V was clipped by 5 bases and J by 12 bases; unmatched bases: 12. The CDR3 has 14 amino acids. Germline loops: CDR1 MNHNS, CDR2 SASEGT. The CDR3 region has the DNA TGTGCCAGCAGTTTACTAGCGGCCTACCAGGGGCAGTTCTTC. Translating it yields CASSLLAAYQGQFF.

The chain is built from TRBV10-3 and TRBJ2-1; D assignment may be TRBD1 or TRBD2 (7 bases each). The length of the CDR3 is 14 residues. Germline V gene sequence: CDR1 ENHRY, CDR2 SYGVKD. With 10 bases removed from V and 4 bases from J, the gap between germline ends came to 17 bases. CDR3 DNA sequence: TGTGCCACCACTACAGGGGAGGGTTACAATGAGCAGTTCTTC. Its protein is CATTTGEGYNEQFF.

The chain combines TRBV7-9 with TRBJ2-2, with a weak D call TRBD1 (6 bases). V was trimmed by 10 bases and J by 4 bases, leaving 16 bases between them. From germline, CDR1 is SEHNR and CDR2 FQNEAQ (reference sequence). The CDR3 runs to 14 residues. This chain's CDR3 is CATQSAGATGELFF. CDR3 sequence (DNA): TGTGCCACCCAGTCGGCAGGGGCCACCGGGGAGCTGTTTTTT.

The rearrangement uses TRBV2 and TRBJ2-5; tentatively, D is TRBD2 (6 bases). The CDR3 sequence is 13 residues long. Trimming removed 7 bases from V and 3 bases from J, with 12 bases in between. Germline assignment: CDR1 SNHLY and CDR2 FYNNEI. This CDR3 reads CASMLGLKETQYF. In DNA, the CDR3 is TGTGCCAGCATGTTGGGACTCAAAGAGACCCAGTACTTC.

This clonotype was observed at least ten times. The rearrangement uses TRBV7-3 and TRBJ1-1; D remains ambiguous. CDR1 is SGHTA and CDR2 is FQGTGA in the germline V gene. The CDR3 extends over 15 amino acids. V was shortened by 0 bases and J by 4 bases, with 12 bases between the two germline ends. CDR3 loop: CASSLTVAGGTEAFF. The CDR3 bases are TGTGCCAGCAGCTTAACAGTAGCGGGAGGCACTGAAGCTTTCTTT.

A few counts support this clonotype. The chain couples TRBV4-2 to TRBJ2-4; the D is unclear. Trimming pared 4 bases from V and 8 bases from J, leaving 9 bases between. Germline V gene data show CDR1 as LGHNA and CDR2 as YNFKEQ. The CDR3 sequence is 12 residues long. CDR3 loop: CASSPRGDIQYF. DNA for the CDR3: TGTGCCAGCAGCCCTAGAGGAGACATTCAGTACTTC.

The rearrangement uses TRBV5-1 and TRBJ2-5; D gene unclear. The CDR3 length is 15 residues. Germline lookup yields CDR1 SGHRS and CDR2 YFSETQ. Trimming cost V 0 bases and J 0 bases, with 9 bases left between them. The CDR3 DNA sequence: TGCGCCAGCAGCTTGGCCTGGTCAGACCAAGAGACCCAGTACTTC. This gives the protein CASSLAWSDQETQYF.

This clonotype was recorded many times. CDR3 in amino acids: CASSESGREGTEQFF. Written as DNA, the CDR3 is TGTGCCAGCAGTGAATCTGGGCGGGAGGGCACTGAGCAGTTCTTC. The rearrangement links TRBV25-1 to TRBJ2-1, with 9 bases fitting TRBD2. V lost 1 base, J lost 9 bases, and 7 bases stayed unmatched. Germline values: CDR1 MGHDK, CDR2 SYGVNS. The CDR3 consists of 15 residues.

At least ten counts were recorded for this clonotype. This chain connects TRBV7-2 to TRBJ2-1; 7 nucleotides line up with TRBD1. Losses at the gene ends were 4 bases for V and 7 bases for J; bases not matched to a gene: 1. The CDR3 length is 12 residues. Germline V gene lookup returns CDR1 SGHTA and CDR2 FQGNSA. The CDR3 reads CASSSQGNEQFF. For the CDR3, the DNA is TGTGCCAGCAGCTCACAGGGGAATGAGCAGTTCTTC.

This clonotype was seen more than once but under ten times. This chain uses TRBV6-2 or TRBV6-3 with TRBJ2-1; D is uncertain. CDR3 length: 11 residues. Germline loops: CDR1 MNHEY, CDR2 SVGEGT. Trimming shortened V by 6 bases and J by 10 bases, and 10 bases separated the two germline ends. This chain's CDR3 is CASSNLGEQFF. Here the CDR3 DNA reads TGTGCCAGCAGCAACCTAGGCGAGCAGTTCTTC.

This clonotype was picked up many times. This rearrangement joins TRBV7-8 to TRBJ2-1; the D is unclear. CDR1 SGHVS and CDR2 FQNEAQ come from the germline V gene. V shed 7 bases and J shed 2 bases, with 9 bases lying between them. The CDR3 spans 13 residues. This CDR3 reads CASTGWTYNEQFF. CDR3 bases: TGTGCCAGCACGGGTTGGACCTACAATGAGCAGTTCTTC.

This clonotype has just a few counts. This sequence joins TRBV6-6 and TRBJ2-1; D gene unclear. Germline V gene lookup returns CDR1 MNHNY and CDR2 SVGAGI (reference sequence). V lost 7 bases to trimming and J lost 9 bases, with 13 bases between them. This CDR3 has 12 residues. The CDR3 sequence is CASMIGIGEQFF. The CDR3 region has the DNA TGTGCCAGCATGATAGGGATCGGTGAGCAGTTCTTC.

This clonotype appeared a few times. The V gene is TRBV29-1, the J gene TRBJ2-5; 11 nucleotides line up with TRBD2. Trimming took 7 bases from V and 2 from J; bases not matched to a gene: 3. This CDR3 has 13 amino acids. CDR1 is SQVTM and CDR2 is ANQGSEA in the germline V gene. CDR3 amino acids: CSGRLAGQETQYF. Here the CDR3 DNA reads TGCAGCGGTAGACTAGCGGGACAAGAGACCCAGTACTTC.

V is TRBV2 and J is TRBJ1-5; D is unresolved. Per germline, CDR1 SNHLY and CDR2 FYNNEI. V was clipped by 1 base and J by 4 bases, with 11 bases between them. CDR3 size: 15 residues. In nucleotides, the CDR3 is TGTGCCAGCAGTGAAGACTCCGGAATAAATCAGCCCCAGCATTTT. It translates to CASSEDSGINQPQHF.

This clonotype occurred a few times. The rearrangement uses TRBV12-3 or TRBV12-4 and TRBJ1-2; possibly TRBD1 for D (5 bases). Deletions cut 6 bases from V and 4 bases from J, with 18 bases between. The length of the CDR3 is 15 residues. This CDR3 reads CASRSSGVVGYGYTF. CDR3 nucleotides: TGTGCCAGCAGGTCCTCGGGGGTGGTTGGCTATGGCTACACCTTC.

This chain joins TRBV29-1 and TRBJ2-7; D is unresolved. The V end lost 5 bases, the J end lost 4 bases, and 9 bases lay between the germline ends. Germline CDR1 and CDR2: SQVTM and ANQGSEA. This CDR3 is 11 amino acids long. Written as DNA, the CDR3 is TGCAGCGTTCGGGCCTCTTACGAGCAGTACTTC. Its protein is CSVRASYEQYF.

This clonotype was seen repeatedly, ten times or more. Written as DNA, the CDR3 is TGTGCCATCAGTGAGCCCTGGACAGGGAGTGGCAATGAGCAGTTCTTC. Translated: CAISEPWTGSGNEQFF. The V gene is TRBV10-3, the J gene TRBJ2-1; 8 bases fit TRBD1. CDR1 is ENHRY and CDR2 is SYGVKD in the germline V gene. The CDR3 consists of 16 residues. J was trimmed by 6 bases and V by 2 bases; bases with no gene match: 9.

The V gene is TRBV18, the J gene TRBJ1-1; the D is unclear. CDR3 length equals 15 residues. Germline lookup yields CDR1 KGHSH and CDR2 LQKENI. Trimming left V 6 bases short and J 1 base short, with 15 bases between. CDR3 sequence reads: CASSTMKGGNTEAFF. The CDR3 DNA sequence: TGTGCCAGCTCTACCATGAAGGGAGGGAACACTGAAGCTTTCTTT.

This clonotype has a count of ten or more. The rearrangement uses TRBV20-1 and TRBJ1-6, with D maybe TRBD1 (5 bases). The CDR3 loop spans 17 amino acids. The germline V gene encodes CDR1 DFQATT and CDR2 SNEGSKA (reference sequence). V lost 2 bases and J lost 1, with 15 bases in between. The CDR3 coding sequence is TGCAGTGCTAGAACGGGACGTTCGGGGTCCTATAATTCACCCCTCCACTTT. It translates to CSARTGRSGSYNSPLHF.

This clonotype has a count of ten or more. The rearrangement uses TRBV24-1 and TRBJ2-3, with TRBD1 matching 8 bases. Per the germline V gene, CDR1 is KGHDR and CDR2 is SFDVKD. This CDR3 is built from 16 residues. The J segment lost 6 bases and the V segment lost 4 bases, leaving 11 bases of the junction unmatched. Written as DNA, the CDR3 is TGTGCCACCAGTGAATCCGGGACAGGTCTCCCGGATACGCAGTATTTT. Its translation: CATSESGTGLPDTQYF.

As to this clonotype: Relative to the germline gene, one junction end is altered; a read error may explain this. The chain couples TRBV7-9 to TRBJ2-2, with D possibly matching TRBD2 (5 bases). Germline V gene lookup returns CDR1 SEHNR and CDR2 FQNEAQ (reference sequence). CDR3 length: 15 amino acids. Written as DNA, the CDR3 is TGTGCCAGGCAGAAACATGATGATCTCACCGGGGAGCTGTCTTTT. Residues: CARQKHDDLTGELSF.

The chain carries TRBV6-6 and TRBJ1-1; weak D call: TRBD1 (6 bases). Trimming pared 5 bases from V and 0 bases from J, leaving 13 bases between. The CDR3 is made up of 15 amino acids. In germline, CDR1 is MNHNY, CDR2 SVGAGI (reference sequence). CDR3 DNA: TGTGCCAGCAGTCCAGACAGGCGCATGAACACTGAAGCTTTCTTT. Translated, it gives CASSPDRRMNTEAFF.

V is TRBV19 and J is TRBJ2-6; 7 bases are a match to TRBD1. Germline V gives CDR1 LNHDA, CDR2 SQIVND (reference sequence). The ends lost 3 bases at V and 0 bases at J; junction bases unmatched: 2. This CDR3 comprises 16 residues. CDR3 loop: CASSMGQLSGANVLTF. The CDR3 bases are TGTGCCAGTAGTATGGGACAGCTCTCTGGGGCCAACGTCCTGACTTTC.

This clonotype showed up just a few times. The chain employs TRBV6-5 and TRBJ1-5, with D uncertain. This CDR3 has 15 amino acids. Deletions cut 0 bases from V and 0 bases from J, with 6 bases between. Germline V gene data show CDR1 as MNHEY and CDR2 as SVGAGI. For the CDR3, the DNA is TGTGCCAGCAGTTACTCGCTCGTTAGCAATCAGCCCCAGCATTTT. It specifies CASSYSLVSNQPQHF.

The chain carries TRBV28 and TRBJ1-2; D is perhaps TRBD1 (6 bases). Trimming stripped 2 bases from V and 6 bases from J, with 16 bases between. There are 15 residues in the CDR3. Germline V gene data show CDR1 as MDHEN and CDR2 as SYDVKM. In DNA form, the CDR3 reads TGTGCCAGCAGTTTAACCAGACAGGTCGGGGATGGCTACACCTTC. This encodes CASSLTRQVGDGYTF.

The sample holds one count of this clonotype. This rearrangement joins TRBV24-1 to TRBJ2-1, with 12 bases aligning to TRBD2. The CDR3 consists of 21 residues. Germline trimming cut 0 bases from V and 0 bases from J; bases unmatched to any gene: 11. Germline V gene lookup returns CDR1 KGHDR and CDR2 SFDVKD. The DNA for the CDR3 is TGTGCCACCAGTGATTTGGCTAGCGGGAGGGCCACCGGAGGCTCCTACAATGAGCAGTTCTTC. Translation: CATSDLASGRATGGSYNEQFF.

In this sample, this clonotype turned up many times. CDR3 loop: CASSRTDSGNTIYF. The CDR3 coding sequence is TGTGCCAGCAGCCGGACAGACTCTGGAAACACCATATATTTT. This chain connects TRBV7-9 to TRBJ1-3; tentative D call: TRBD1 (6 bases). This CDR3 is built from 14 residues. V was shortened by 5 bases and J by 0 bases, with 8 bases between the two germline ends. Per germline, CDR1 SEHNR and CDR2 FQNEAQ (reference sequence).

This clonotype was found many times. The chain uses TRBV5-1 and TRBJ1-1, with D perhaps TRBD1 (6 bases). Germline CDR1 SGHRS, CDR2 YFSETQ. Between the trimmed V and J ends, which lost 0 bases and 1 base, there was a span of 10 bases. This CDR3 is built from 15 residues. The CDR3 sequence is CASSLAGTKNTEAFF. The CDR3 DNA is TGCGCCAGCAGCTTGGCGGGGACAAAGAACACTGAAGCTTTCTTT.

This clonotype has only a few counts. CDR3 sequence (DNA): TGCGCCAGCAGCCAGGACGCGAGCTCCTACGAGCAGTACTTC. This translates into CASSQDASSYEQYF. This chain joins TRBV5-1 and TRBJ2-7; D is uncertain. CDR3 length: 14 amino acids. Germline V gene sequence: CDR1 SGHRS, CDR2 YFSETQ. Trimming took 4 bases from V and 0 from J, leaving 11 bases between them.